The 15 T cell receptor beta chains below were found in one sample sequenced in a study of cytotoxic CD8 clonotypes in ibrutinib-treated CLL (dated by TCRdb to 2020 to 2023). Library prep was done by the immunoSEQ multiplex PCR assay. In TCRdb, the immuneACCESS table is reduced to in-frame sequences with V and J assigned. These tables do not hold every clone; where another copy was compared, an unresolved V gene accounts for under half, and the others remain unexplained. The sample yields under 150,000 clones; about 84% were counted once. The ten largest make up 7.6% of the sample. The specimen was PBMCs, collected after 36 months of ibrutinib treatment. The receptors come from a human donor with chronic lymphocytic leukemia.

The rearrangement links TRBV30 to TRBJ2-2; D tentatively fits TRBD1 or TRBD2 (5 bases each). CDR1 and CDR2 from the germline V gene are GTSNPN and SVGIG (reference sequence). Trimming pared 4 bases from V and 0 bases from J, leaving 15 bases between. The CDR3 covers 16 residues. For the CDR3, the DNA is TGTGCCTGGAAAAGCCGGGGCAACCCGAACACCGGGGAGCTGTTTTTT. This encodes CAWKSRGNPNTGELFF.

This chain links TRBV9 with TRBJ1-2, with 9 bases fitting TRBD1. The germline gives CDR1 SGDLS, CDR2 YYNGEE. V lost 6 bases and J lost 4; bases outside the gene matches: 7. The CDR3 is 14 residues long. CDR3 amino acids: CASTPTGGFYGYTF. As DNA, the CDR3 is TGTGCCAGCACCCCTACAGGGGGCTTCTATGGCTACACCTTC. Variable domain in full (rest from reference TRBV9 and TRBJ1-2): DSGVTQTPKHLITATGQRVTLRCSPRSGDLSVYWYQQSLDQGLQFLIQYYNGEERAKGNILERFSAQQFPDLHSELNLSSLELGDSALYFCASTPTGGFYGYTFGSGTRLTVV.

The genes are TRBV30 and TRBJ1-2; a possible D gene is TRBD1 (5 bases). Trimming cost V 0 bases and J 3 bases, with 14 bases left between them. Germline CDR1 reads GTSNPN; CDR2 reads SVGIG (reference sequence). The CDR3 is 15 residues long. CDR3 DNA: TGTGCCTGGAGTGTACATTTTGTCAGGGACTATGGCTACACCTTC. It translates to CAWSVHFVRDYGYTF. The entire variable domain, with the rest obtained from reference TRBV30 and TRBJ1-2, is as follows: SQTIHQWPATLVQPVGSPLSLECTVEGTSNPNLYWYRQAAGRGLQLLFYSVGIGQISSEVPQNLSASRPQDRQFILSSKKLLLSDSGFYLCAWSVHFVRDYGYTFGSGTRLTVV.

This chain links TRBV6-5 with TRBJ1-6, with D hard to call. The germline V and J ends were trimmed by 2 bases and 7 bases, with 3 bases remaining between them. Germline V lookup: CDR1 MNHEY, CDR2 SVGAGI. The length of the CDR3 is 12 residues. In DNA, the CDR3 is TGTGCCAGCAGTTACGGGAATTCACCCCTCCACTTT. This gives the protein CASSYGNSPLHF.

This rearrangement joins TRBV10-1 to TRBJ1-1; D is possibly TRBD1 (5 bases). Germline assignment: CDR1 WNHNN and CDR2 SYGVQD (reference sequence). The CDR3 is made up of 12 amino acids. Trimming stripped 8 bases from V and 1 base from J, with 8 bases between. The DNA for the CDR3 is TGCGCCAGCGGGGACTCGAACACTGAAGCTTTCTTT. Amino acid sequence: CASGDSNTEAFF.

This clone appeared a single time. The CDR3: CASSFGAGYGYTF. For the CDR3, the DNA is TGTGCCAGCAGTTTTGGGGCGGGCTATGGCTACACCTTC. The J gene is TRBJ1-2, the V gene TRBV28; tentatively, D is TRBD1 (5 bases). The CDR3 contains 13 residues. V lost 3 bases, J lost 4 bases, and 9 bases lay in between. CDR1 is MDHEN, CDR2 SYDVKM, per germline.

The rearrangement uses TRBV9 and TRBJ1-6, with TRBD1 matching over 8 bases. CDR3 length equals 15 residues. Trimming at V came to 2 bases and at J to 7 bases, leaving 5 bases not matched to a gene. Germline CDR1 is SGDLS and CDR2 is YYNGEE. As DNA, the CDR3 is TGTGCCAGCAGCGTTAGGACAGGGAGCAATTCACCCCTCCACTTT. Protein: CASSVRTGSNSPLHF.

The chain recombines TRBV19 with TRBJ1-5, with 7 bases matching TRBD1. Per the germline V gene, CDR1 is LNHDA and CDR2 is SQIVND (reference sequence). CDR3 size: 18 residues. The V gene end was trimmed by 5 bases and the J gene end by 2 bases; junction bases not matched to a gene: 15. CDR3 in DNA: TGTGCCAGTAGTCCCAGGGGGAGTATAGACGGGGGCAATCAGCCCCAGCATTTT. Its translation: CASSPRGSIDGGNQPQHF.

V gene TRBV19 combines with J gene TRBJ2-1; the D gene is possibly TRBD2 (6 bases). V was pared by 3 bases and J by 3 bases, with 9 bases between. The length of the CDR3 is 14 residues. The germline gives CDR1 LNHDA, CDR2 SQIVND (reference sequence). This CDR3 is CASSMGGRYNEQFF. CDR3 coding DNA: TGTGCCAGTAGTATGGGGGGACGCTACAATGAGCAGTTCTTC.

V and J are TRBV2 and TRBJ1-5; 7 bases are a match to TRBD1. Trimming cost V 2 bases and J 6 bases; bases outside gene matches: 4. CDR1 is SNHLY, CDR2 FYNNEI, per germline. The CDR3 has 14 amino acids. The CDR3 DNA is TGTGCCAGCAGTGAAAACAGGGGCACTCAGCCCCAGCATTTT. Protein product: CASSENRGTQPQHF.

The genes are TRBV4-1 and TRBJ2-3; D is ambiguous. Germline loops: CDR1 MGHRA, CDR2 YSYEKL. The CDR3 length is 15 residues. Trimming pared 0 bases from V and 8 bases from J, leaving 15 bases between. For the CDR3, the DNA is TGCGCCAGCAGCCAAGATCATGTAACTAATGGTACGCAGTATTTT. The encoded protein is CASSQDHVTNGTQYF.

There are a few counts of this clone. This rearrangement joins TRBV10-3 to TRBJ2-1; 7 bases fit TRBD1. This CDR3 is 15 amino acids long. Looked up from germline, CDR1 is ENHRY and CDR2 is SYGVKD. Germline trimming cut 4 bases from V and 2 bases from J; bases unmatched to any gene: 5. The CDR3 protein is CAISARQGAYNEQFF. The CDR3 DNA sequence: TGTGCCATCAGTGCTAGGCAGGGGGCCTACAATGAGCAGTTCTTC.

The chain employs TRBV19 and TRBJ1-1, with D tentatively TRBD1 (5 bases). The V end lost 9 bases, the J end lost 1 base, and 15 bases lay between the germline ends. Germline lookup yields CDR1 LNHDA and CDR2 SQIVND (reference sequence). The CDR3 loop spans 14 amino acids. CDR3 sequence reads: CARTTRVRNTEAFF. In nucleotides, the CDR3 is TGTGCCAGAACAACCAGGGTGAGGAACACTGAAGCTTTCTTT. Drawing the rest from reference TRBV19 and TRBJ1-1, the complete variable domain is DGGITQSPKYLFRKEGQNVTLSCEQNLNHDAMYWYRQDPGQGLRLIYYSQIVNDFQKGDIAEGYSVSREKKESFPLTVTSAQKNPTAFYLCARTTRVRNTEAFFGQGTRLTVV.

CDR3 region: CASSEGRDEQYF. In DNA form, the CDR3 reads TGTGCCAGCAGTGAAGGTAGGGACGAGCAGTACTTC. The rearrangement links TRBV6-1 to TRBJ2-7; D gene unclear. Germline CDR1 MNHNS, CDR2 SASEGT. This CDR3 region has 12 residues. V was trimmed by 1 base and J by 5 bases, leaving 6 bases between them.

The CDR3 region is CASSKGRGNTEAFF. Written as DNA, the CDR3 is TGTGCCAGTAGTAAAGGCAGGGGAAACACTGAAGCTTTCTTT. The genes are TRBV19 and TRBJ1-1; TRBD1 is a possible D gene (6 bases). Germline V gives CDR1 LNHDA, CDR2 SQIVND (reference sequence). This CDR3 has 14 residues. Trimming shortened V by 4 bases and J by 2 bases, and 11 bases separated the two germline ends.